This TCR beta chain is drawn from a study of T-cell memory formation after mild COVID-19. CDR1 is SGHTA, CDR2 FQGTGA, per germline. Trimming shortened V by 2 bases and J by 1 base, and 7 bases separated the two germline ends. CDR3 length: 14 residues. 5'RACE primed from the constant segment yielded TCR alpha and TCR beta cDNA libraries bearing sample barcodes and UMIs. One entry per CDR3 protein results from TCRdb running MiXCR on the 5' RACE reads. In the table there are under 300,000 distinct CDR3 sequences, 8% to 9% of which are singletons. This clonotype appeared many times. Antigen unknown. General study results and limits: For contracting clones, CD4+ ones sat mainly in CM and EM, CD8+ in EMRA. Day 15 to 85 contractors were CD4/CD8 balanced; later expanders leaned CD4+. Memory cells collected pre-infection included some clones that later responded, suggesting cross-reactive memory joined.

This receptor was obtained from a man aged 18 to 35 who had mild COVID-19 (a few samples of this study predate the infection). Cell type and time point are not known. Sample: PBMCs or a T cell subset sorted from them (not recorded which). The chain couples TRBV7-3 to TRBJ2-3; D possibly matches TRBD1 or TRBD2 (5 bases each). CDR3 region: CASSLGDRTDTQYF. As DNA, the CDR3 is TGTGCCAGCAGCTTAGGGGACCGCACAGATACGCAGTATTTT.